The source of this T cell receptor beta chain is a study of cytomegalovirus exposure and HLA in healthy donors. PCR primers comprised 60 Vbeta and 13 Jbeta primers. This table comes from immunoSEQ multiplex PCR, and its TCRdb copy is limited to in-frame clones, with some not included. Here the sample table reports around 150,000 clones. The CDR3 has 12 amino acids. CDR1 SGHRS and CDR2 YFSETQ come from the germline V gene. V lost 3 bases, J lost 8 bases, and 2 bases stayed unmatched. As concerns this clone: What it binds is not known.

Notes on the study in general: Some public TCRs appeared in many individuals, while most sequences were rare. Accounts indicate the classifier identified cytomegalovirus status with strong specificity and sensitivity. A prior analysis recorded that most TCR beta V segments were productive about 87% or about 30% of the time.

Sequenced: PBMCs. This clonotype originated in a woman in her fifties or sixties in good health and CMV-seronegative. The rearrangement links TRBV5-1 to TRBJ1-1; 9 nucleotides agree with TRBD1. CDR3 loop: CASSSGQGEAFF. The CDR3 nucleotides are TGCGCCAGCAGCTCGGGACAGGGCGAAGCTTTCTTT.